Shown below are 15 T cell receptor beta chains from a single sample sequenced in a study of blood T cells in healthy people across ages. For the second PCR, which ran for about 7 to 11 cycles, a sample-barcoded 5' primer and a J-beta primer mix were used. TCRdb recomputed calls from the 5' RACE reads with MiXCR, one row per CDR3 protein. Of about 1.8 million distinct CDR3 sequences listed, 40% to 55% were seen once; the top ten hold less than 2.5%. Sequenced sample: blood. These receptor sequences come from a woman aged 40 to 50 in good health.

Comments on this clonotype: At one end, the junction sequence differs from germline, possibly due to a read error. The gene calls are TRBV6-1 and TRBJ2-1; TRBD2 agrees at 7 bases. The CDR3 loop spans 15 amino acids. Per germline, CDR1 MNHNS and CDR2 SASEGT. The CDR3 loop reads CATSPTSPTYNEQFF. In DNA, the CDR3 is TGTGCCACCAGTCCGACTAGCCCAACCTACAATGAGCAGTTCTTC.

The chain uses TRBV15 and TRBJ1-2; unclear D gene. The CDR3 has 12 residues. CDR1 is LNHNV, CDR2 YYDKDF, per germline (reference sequence). V shed 4 bases and J shed 8 bases, with 11 bases lying between them. CDR3 amino acids: CATSTRSDGYTF. As DNA, the CDR3 is TGTGCCACCAGCACAAGGTCTGACGGCTACACCTTC.

The chain carries TRBV6-2 or TRBV6-3 and TRBJ2-1; D is unclear. The CDR3 covers 12 residues. V gave up 8 bases and J gave up 3 bases, with 8 bases separating them. From germline, CDR1 is MNHEY and CDR2 SVGEGT. In DNA form, the CDR3 reads TGTGCCAGCGGAACGCTCTACAATGAGCAGTTCTTC. Its translation is CASGTLYNEQFF.

The chain carries TRBV6-6 and TRBJ1-4, with unresolved D. Germline V CDR1 and CDR2: MNHNY, SVGAGI (reference sequence). V lost 6 bases to trimming and J lost 5 bases, with 16 bases between them. This CDR3 is built from 15 residues. The CDR3 loop is CASSPYKYTNEKLFF. The CDR3 bases are TGTGCCAGCAGCCCGTATAAGTATACCAATGAAAAACTGTTTTTT.

This chain connects TRBV6-5 to TRBJ2-7; 11 nucleotides match TRBD1. CDR3 size: 14 residues. The germline V gene encodes CDR1 MNHEY and CDR2 SVGAGI. V dropped 2 bases and J dropped 8; count of bases not matched to a gene: 5. The chain's CDR3 is CASSYGTGGSKQYF. The CDR3 nucleotides read TGTGCCAGCAGTTACGGGACAGGGGGGTCGAAGCAGTACTTC.

This clonotype has only a few counts. The chain joins TRBV7-8 to TRBJ1-2; 7 positions agree with TRBD1. Losses at the gene ends were 4 bases for V and 4 bases for J; bases not matched to a gene: 9. Germline V gene sequence: CDR1 SGHVS, CDR2 FQNEAQ. The CDR3 totals 15 residues. The CDR3 DNA reads as TGTGCCAGCAGCTCCCGGACAGGATTCCTCTATGGCTACACCTTC. Its protein product is CASSSRTGFLYGYTF. Full variable domain (outside the CDR3, taken from reference TRBV7-8 and TRBJ1-2): GAGVSQSPRYKVAKRGQDVALRCDPISGHVSLFWYQQALGQGPEFLTYFQNEAQLDKSGLPSDRFFAERPEGSVSTLKIQRTQQEDSAVYLCASSSRTGFLYGYTFGSGTRLTVV.

This clonotype is a singleton in its sample. This sequence joins TRBV6-6 and TRBJ1-2; D is unclear. V lost 5 bases to trimming and J lost 6 bases, with 13 bases between them. Germline assignment: CDR1 MNHNY and CDR2 SVGAGI (reference sequence). The CDR3 runs 13 residues. For the CDR3, the DNA is TGTGCCAGCAGTCAGGCCCGGGCCGATGGCTACACCTTC. Translation gives CASSQARADGYTF.

The rearrangement links TRBV27 to TRBJ2-7; weak D call: TRBD1 (6 bases). Trimming took 8 bases from V and 3 from J, leaving 17 bases between them. The CDR3 runs to 14 residues. Germline CDR1 is MNHEY and CDR2 is SMNVEV (reference sequence). The CDR3 DNA reads TGTGCCAGCCGGTGGGCAGGGGAAGGCTACGAGCAGTACTTC. It yields the protein CASRWAGEGYEQYF.

On this clonotype: A read error may be the cause here, since a much bigger clone is one base away. The chain joins TRBV5-1 to TRBJ2-1, with D maybe TRBD2 (5 bases). The end of the DNA aligns better with TRBJ2-7, so the J call may be wrong. This CDR3 spans 14 amino acids. Germline assignment: CDR1 SGHRS and CDR2 YFSETQ. CDR3 region: CASSPWSGYNEQYF. The CDR3 DNA reads as TGCGCCAGCAGCCCCTGGAGCGGATACAATGAGCAGTACTTC.

This clonotype was seen a handful of times. This sequence joins TRBV6-2 or TRBV6-3 and TRBJ2-5; 9 bases are a match to TRBD2. V was pared by 7 bases and J by 2 bases, with 2 bases of the junction left unmatched. CDR1 is MNHEY, CDR2 SVGEGT, per germline. There are 13 residues in the CDR3. This chain's CDR3 is CASILAGQETQYF. As DNA, the CDR3 is TGTGCCAGCATCCTAGCGGGACAAGAGACCCAGTACTTC.

This clonotype was counted only a few times. V gene TRBV7-9 combines with J gene TRBJ1-2; D might be TRBD1 (5 bases). The CDR3 spans 13 residues. Germline V gene sequence: CDR1 SEHNR, CDR2 FQNEAQ (reference sequence). Trimming removed 1 base at V and 7 bases at J, with 10 bases between. CDR3 loop: CASSLGQSRGYTF. The CDR3 bases are TGTGCCAGCAGCTTAGGACAGAGCCGTGGCTACACCTTC.

This sequence joins TRBV9 and TRBJ2-3; D gene unclear. The CDR3 length is 16 residues. V gave up 0 bases and J gave up 0 bases, with 11 bases separating them. Germline assignment: CDR1 SGDLS and CDR2 YYNGEE. CDR3 bases: TGTGCCAGCAGCGTAGCCCACGGAATAAGCACAGATACGCAGTATTTT. This sequence encodes CASSVAHGISTDTQYF.

This chain connects TRBV7-9 to TRBJ2-5; 11 nucleotides match TRBD2. This CDR3 comprises 17 residues. The germline V gene has CDR1 SEHNR and CDR2 FQNEAQ (reference sequence). Trimming cost V 2 bases and J 2 bases; bases outside gene matches: 7. The CDR3 is CASSLRLGLAEQETQYF. CDR3 nucleotides: TGTGCCAGCAGCTTAAGGCTGGGACTAGCGGAGCAAGAGACCCAGTACTTC. The whole variable domain, filled in from reference TRBV7-9 and TRBJ2-5, reads DTGVSQNPRHKITKRGQNVTFRCDPISEHNRLYWYRQTLGQGPEFLTYFQNEAQLEKSRLLSDRFSAERPKGSFSTLEIQRTEQGDSAMYLCASSLRLGLAEQETQYFGPGTRLLVL.

This clonotype has a count of ten or more. Here the CDR3 reads CASSPGQGSNEQFF. For the CDR3, the DNA is TGTGCCAGCAGCCCGGGACAGGGGTCCAATGAGCAGTTCTTC. This sequence joins TRBV12-3 or TRBV12-4 and TRBJ2-1; 10 bases map to TRBD1. Germline trimming cut 6 bases from V and 6 bases from J; bases unmatched to any gene: 5. This CDR3 has 14 amino acids.

Turning to this clonotype: This may be a read error: a much more frequent sequence differs by one nucleotide. The CDR3: CASSYGLAGGRNEQYF. CDR3 bases: TGTGCCAGCTCCTACGGACTAGCGGGGGGGCGCAATGAGCAGTACTTC. The chain joins TRBV11-1 to TRBJ2-7, with 15 bases lining up with TRBD2. J lost 7 bases, V lost 8 bases, and 12 bases had no gene match. From germline, CDR1 is SGHAT and CDR2 FQDESV (reference sequence). This CDR3 spans 16 amino acids.